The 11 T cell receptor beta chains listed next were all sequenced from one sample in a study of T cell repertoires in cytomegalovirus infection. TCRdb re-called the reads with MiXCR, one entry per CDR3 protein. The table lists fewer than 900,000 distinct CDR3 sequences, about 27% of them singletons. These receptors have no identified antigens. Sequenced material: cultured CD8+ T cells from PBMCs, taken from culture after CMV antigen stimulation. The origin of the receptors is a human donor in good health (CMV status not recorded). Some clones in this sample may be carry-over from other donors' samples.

The CDR3 region is CASSLRDPLSRADGYTF. CDR3 bases: TGCGCCAGCAGCTTACGGGACCCTCTTAGCAGGGCGGATGGCTACACCTTC. The J gene is TRBJ1-2, the V gene TRBV5-1, with D maybe TRBD1 (5 bases). The CDR3 length is 17 residues. The germline CDR1 and CDR2 sequences are SGHRS and YFSETQ. Between the trimmed V and J ends, which lost 2 bases and 6 bases, there was a span of 23 bases.

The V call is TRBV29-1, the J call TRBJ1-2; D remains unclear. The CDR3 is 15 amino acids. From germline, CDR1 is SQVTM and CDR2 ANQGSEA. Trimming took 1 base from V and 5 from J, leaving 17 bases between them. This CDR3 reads CSVEGQDGMFYGYTF. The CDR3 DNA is TGCAGCGTTGAAGGTCAGGACGGCATGTTTTATGGCTACACCTTC.

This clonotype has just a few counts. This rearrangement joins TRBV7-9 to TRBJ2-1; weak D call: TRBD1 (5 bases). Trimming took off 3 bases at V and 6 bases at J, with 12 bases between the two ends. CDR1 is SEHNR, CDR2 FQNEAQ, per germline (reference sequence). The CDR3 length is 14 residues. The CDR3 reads CASSFPDSPNEQFF. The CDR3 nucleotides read TGTGCCAGCAGCTTCCCCGACAGTCCCAATGAGCAGTTCTTC.

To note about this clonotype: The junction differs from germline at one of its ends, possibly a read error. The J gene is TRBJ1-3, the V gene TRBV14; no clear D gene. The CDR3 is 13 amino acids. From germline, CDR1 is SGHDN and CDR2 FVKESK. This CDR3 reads CTSSQDSEAVGNF. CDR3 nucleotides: TGTACCAGCAGCCAAGATTCGGAGGCCGTGGGAAATTTT.

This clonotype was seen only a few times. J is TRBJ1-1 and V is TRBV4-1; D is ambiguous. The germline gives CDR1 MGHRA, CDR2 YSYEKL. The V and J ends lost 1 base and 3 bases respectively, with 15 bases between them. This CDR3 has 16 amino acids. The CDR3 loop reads CASSQVGPPSDTEAFF. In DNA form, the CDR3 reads TGCGCCAGCAGCCAAGTTGGGCCCCCAAGCGACACTGAAGCTTTCTTT.

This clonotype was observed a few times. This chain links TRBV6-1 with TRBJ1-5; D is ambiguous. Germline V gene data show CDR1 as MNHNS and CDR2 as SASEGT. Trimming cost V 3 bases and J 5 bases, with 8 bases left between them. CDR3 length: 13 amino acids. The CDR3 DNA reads TGTGCCAGCAGTGAGAGAGGGTATCAGCCCCAGCATTTT. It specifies CASSERGYQPQHF.

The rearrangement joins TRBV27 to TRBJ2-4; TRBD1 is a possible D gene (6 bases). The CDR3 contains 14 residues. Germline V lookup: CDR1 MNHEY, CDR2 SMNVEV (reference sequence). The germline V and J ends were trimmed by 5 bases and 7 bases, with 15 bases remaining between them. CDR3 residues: CASSEQGWGNIQYF. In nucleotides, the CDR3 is TGTGCCAGCAGTGAACAGGGATGGGGGAACATTCAGTACTTC.

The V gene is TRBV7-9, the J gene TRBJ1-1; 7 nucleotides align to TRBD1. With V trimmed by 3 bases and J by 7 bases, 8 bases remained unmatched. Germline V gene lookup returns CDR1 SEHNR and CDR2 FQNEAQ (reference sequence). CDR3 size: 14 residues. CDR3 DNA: TGTGCCAGCAGCTTTCGAACAGGGGTGGATGAAGCTTTCTTT. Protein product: CASSFRTGVDEAFF.

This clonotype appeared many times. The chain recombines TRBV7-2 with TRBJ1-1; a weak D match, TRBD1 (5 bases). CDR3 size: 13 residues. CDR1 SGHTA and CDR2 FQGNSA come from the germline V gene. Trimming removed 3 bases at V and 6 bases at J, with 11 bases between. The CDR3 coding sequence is TGTGCCAGCAGCTTCTCGACAGTTCCTGAAGCTTTCTTT. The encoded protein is CASSFSTVPEAFF.

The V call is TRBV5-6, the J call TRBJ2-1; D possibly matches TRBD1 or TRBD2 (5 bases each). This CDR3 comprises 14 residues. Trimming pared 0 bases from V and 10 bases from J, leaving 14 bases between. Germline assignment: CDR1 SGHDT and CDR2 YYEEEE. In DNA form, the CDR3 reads TGTGCCAGCAGCTTGGGATCCGGGGCGAGGGAGCAGTTCTTC. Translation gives CASSLGSGAREQFF.

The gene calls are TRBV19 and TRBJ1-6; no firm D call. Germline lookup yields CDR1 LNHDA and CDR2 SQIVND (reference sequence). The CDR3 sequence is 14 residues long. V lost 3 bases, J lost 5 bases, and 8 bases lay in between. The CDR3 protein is CASSMGFDNSPLHF. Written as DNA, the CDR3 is TGTGCCAGTAGTATGGGATTCGATAATTCACCCCTCCACTTT.